The 27 T cell receptor beta chains below all came from one sample that was sequenced in a study of long-term antiretroviral therapy in people with HIV. Assay version v3.0 of immunoSEQ was used, and it was run at survey level. Only in-frame clones appear in the TCRdb table, and some are missing; sequencing was by immunoSEQ multiplex PCR. The data show about 31,000 clones, 70% to 90% seen once. This material consisted of unsorted PBMCs, taken 0.8 years before starting antiretroviral therapy. All receptors derive from a man aged 18 to 29 with HIV.

The CDR3 here is CASSLSGRALDEQYF. The CDR3 DNA sequence: TGTGCCAGCAGCTTAAGCGGGAGGGCCCTGGACGAGCAGTACTTC. The V gene is TRBV11-2, the J gene TRBJ2-7; 10 bases fit TRBD2. V dropped 2 bases and J dropped 5; count of bases not matched to a gene: 6. Germline V gene sequence: CDR1 SGHAT, CDR2 FQNNGV. This CDR3 spans 15 amino acids.

This chain connects TRBV19 to TRBJ1-6, with 7 nucleotides matching TRBD1. This CDR3 is 17 amino acids long. V shed 8 bases, J shed 0 bases, and the junction held 10 bases outside the gene matches. Germline V gene sequence: CDR1 LNHDA, CDR2 SQIVND (reference sequence). The CDR3 sequence: CASRGPPGGSYNSPLHF. DNA of the CDR3: TGTGCCAGTCGGGGTCCCCCAGGGGGCTCCTATAATTCACCCCTCCACTTT.

The rearrangement joins TRBV5-1 to TRBJ1-3, with D possibly being TRBD1 (5 bases). The CDR3 length is 14 residues. The germline gives CDR1 SGHRS, CDR2 YFSETQ. V was pared by 4 bases and J by 2 bases, with 10 bases between. CDR3 amino acids: CASSPEGPGNTIYF. The CDR3 region has the DNA TGCGCCAGCAGCCCCGAGGGACCTGGAAACACCATATATTTT.

The V and J genes are TRBV20-1 and TRBJ1-3; D unresolved. Germline V gene data show CDR1 as DFQATT and CDR2 as SNEGSKA (reference sequence). V was pared by 2 bases and J by 3 bases, with 2 bases between. CDR3 length: 11 amino acids. The CDR3 sequence: CSARYGNTIYF. CDR3 bases: TGCAGTGCTAGATATGGAAACACCATATATTTT.

This clone was seen only a few times. V and J are TRBV7-6 and TRBJ2-2; no reliable D call. The CDR3 has 14 amino acids. The germline V gene has CDR1 SGHVS and CDR2 FNYEAQ. The V gene lost 1 base and the J gene lost 6 bases, with 9 bases spanning the gap. The CDR3 DNA reads as TGTGCCAGCAGCTTAGATGGTGGTCCCGGGGAGCTGTTTTTT. It encodes CASSLDGGPGELFF. Full variable domain (outside the CDR3, taken from reference TRBV7-6 and TRBJ2-2): GAGVSQSPRYKVTKRGQDVALRCDPISGHVSLYWYRQALGQGPEFLTYFNYEAQQDKSGLPNDRFSAERPEGSISTLTIQRTEQRDSAMYRCASSLDGGPGELFFGEGSRLTVL.

The CDR3 nucleotides read TGTGCCAGCAGCCAAGATTTAGGCAGGGGGCTTAAGAGAGAAAAACTGTTTTTT. Translated, it gives CASSQDLGRGLKREKLFF. This rearrangement joins TRBV4-2 to TRBJ1-4; 8 bases are a match to TRBD1. Germline V gives CDR1 LGHNA, CDR2 YNFKEQ. V was pared by 0 bases and J by 8 bases, with 14 bases of the junction left unmatched. CDR3 length: 18 amino acids.

The J gene is TRBJ1-2, the V gene TRBV7-9, with D possibly matching TRBD1 (5 bases). There are 15 residues in the CDR3. V was cut by 1 base and J by 4 bases, with 13 bases left in between. Germline CDR1 and CDR2: SEHNR and FQNEAQ (reference sequence). In DNA form, the CDR3 reads TGTGCCAGCAGCTTAGGGGGCTCGGGGAGCTATGGCTACACCTTC. Translating gives CASSLGGSGSYGYTF.

V gene TRBV7-3 combines with J gene TRBJ1-1; D possibly corresponds to TRBD1 (6 bases). The CDR3 totals 17 residues. Germline CDR1 SGHTA, CDR2 FQGTGA. Trimming pared 0 bases from V and 2 bases from J, leaving 16 bases between. The CDR3 region is CASSLTRQGNDNTEAFF. CDR3 coding DNA: TGTGCCAGCAGCTTAACGAGGCAGGGGAACGATAACACTGAAGCTTTCTTT. Together with reference TRBV7-3 and TRBJ1-1, the CDR3 gives the full variable domain: GAGVSQTPSNKVTEKGKYVELRCDPISGHTALYWYRQSLGQGPEFLIYFQGTGAADDSGLPNDRFFAVRPEGSVSTLKIQRTERGDSAVYLCASSLTRQGNDNTEAFFGQGTRLTVV.

The chain combines TRBV2 with TRBJ2-7, with D possibly being TRBD2 (6 bases). CDR1 SNHLY and CDR2 FYNNEI come from the germline V gene. The V gene lost 4 bases and the J gene lost 3 bases, with 16 bases spanning the gap. This CDR3 is 15 amino acids long. CDR3 amino acids: CASSGDSVHFYEQYF. The CDR3 DNA is TGTGCCAGCAGTGGGGACTCCGTCCACTTCTACGAGCAGTACTTC.

This clone was counted once. In DNA, the CDR3 is TGTGCCAGTAGTATCCGGTTGAATCAAATACTACGTAACTATGGCTACACCTTC. This encodes CASSIRLNQILRNYGYTF. The rearrangement joins TRBV19 to TRBJ1-2; D uncertain. Trimming cost V 3 bases and J 1 base, with 21 bases left between them. This CDR3 region has 18 residues. Germline V gives CDR1 LNHDA, CDR2 SQIVND (reference sequence).

The V gene is TRBV6-1, the J gene TRBJ2-7; D might be TRBD2 (5 bases). The CDR3 contains 13 residues. Trimming removed 8 bases from V and 0 bases from J, with 11 bases in between. The germline V gene encodes CDR1 MNHNS and CDR2 SASEGT. CDR3 DNA: TGTGCCAGCGCGGGCACTCACTCCTACGAGCAGTACTTC. Protein product: CASAGTHSYEQYF.

The chain carries TRBV5-8 and TRBJ2-1; TRBD1 is a possible D gene (6 bases). Trimming removed 2 bases from V and 12 bases from J, with 9 bases in between. CDR1 SGHTS and CDR2 YDEGEE come from the germline V gene. The CDR3 loop spans 11 amino acids. CDR3 bases: TGTGCCAGCAGCTTCCCAGGGGTGCAGTTCTTC. It specifies CASSFPGVQFF.

This chain connects TRBV7-2 to TRBJ2-2, with D possibly being TRBD1 (6 bases). V lost 1 base and J 5 bases, leaving 20 bases between the germline ends. CDR3 size: 18 residues. The germline CDR1 and CDR2 sequences are SGHTA and FQGNSA. The CDR3 reads CASSLVGQGSEGTGELFF. The CDR3 DNA reads as TGTGCCAGCAGCTTAGTAGGCCAGGGGAGTGAAGGGACCGGGGAGCTGTTTTTT.

V gene TRBV10-3 combines with J gene TRBJ2-1, with D unclear. Deletions cut 2 bases from V and 2 bases from J, with 7 bases between. This CDR3 region has 14 residues. CDR1 and CDR2 from the germline V gene are ENHRY and SYGVKD. The CDR3, as DNA: TGTGCCATCAGTGAGGACCAGACCTACAATGAGCAGTTCTTC. It encodes CAISEDQTYNEQFF.

About this clone: One end of the junction varies from germline; a read error may be responsible. The gene calls are TRBV9 and TRBJ1-1; 8 bases agree with TRBD1. The germline gives CDR1 SGDLS, CDR2 YYNGEE. This CDR3 spans 13 amino acids. CDR3 protein: CASSGQGNAEAFF. CDR3 nucleotide sequence: TGTGCCAGCAGCGGACAGGGGAACGCTGAAGCTTTCTTT.

The rearrangement uses TRBV18 and TRBJ2-1, with a tentative D call TRBD2 (5 bases). Germline CDR1 KGHSH, CDR2 LQKENI. This CDR3 is 14 amino acids long. The ends were cut back, 3 bases at V and 6 bases at J, with 12 bases in the middle. The CDR3 DNA reads TGTGCCAGCTCACCTAGGAGCGGCAGCAATGAGCAGTTCTTC. It codes for CASSPRSGSNEQFF. Full variable domain (outside the CDR3, taken from reference TRBV18 and TRBJ2-1): NAGVMQNPRHLVRRRGQEARLRCSPMKGHSHVYWYRQLPEEGLKFMVYLQKENIIDESGMPKERFSAEFPKEGPSILRIQQVVRGDSAAYFCASSPRSGSNEQFFGPGTRLTVL.

The chain employs TRBV9 and TRBJ2-5; 7 nucleotides line up with TRBD2. Trimming took 3 bases from V and 5 from J; bases not matched to a gene: 10. Germline V gives CDR1 SGDLS, CDR2 YYNGEE. The length of the CDR3 is 15 residues. CDR3 DNA: TGTGCCAGCAGCGCCGGTAACGGGGAGGGGGAGACCCAGTACTTC. As protein: CASSAGNGEGETQYF.

This clone occurred a few times. The J gene is TRBJ1-1, the V gene TRBV5-4; D gene unclear. The CDR3 runs 14 residues. Germline values: CDR1 SGHNT, CDR2 YYREEE (reference sequence). V was cut by 4 bases and J by 5 bases, with 15 bases left in between. In nucleotides, the CDR3 is TGTGCCAGCAGCACCGAACGGTTTCGGACTGAAGCTTTCTTT. Protein: CASSTERFRTEAFF.

The chain carries TRBV7-2 and TRBJ1-3, with unresolved D. Trimming removed 5 bases at V and 0 bases at J, with 17 bases between. The V gene's germline CDR1 is SGHTA and CDR2 FQGNSA. The CDR3 extends over 17 amino acids. The CDR3 DNA reads as TGTGCCAGCAGCCTTAGGCCGCTGCCCGTCTCTGGAAACACCATATATTTT. Translation gives CASSLRPLPVSGNTIYF.

This clone was recorded once. The chain has TRBV5-1 and TRBJ2-3, with D hard to call. The CDR3 consists of 12 residues. V was pared by 4 bases and J by 5 bases, with 8 bases between. Germline CDR1 reads SGHRS; CDR2 reads YFSETQ. CDR3 sequence: CASSPNIDTQYF. The DNA of the CDR3 is TGCGCCAGCAGCCCCAACATAGATACGCAGTATTTT. Full variable domain (remainder filled in from reference TRBV5-1 and TRBJ2-3): KAGVTQTPRYLIKTRGQQVTLSCSPISGHRSVSWYQQTPGQGLQFLFEYFSETQRNKGNFPGRFSGRQFSNSRSEMNVSTLELGDSALYLCASSPNIDTQYFGPGTRLTVL.

The chain uses TRBV5-6 and TRBJ2-2; 12 nucleotides align to TRBD2. Germline CDR1 reads SGHDT; CDR2 reads YYEEEE. CDR3 length equals 16 residues. V shed 4 bases, J shed 8 bases, and the junction held 9 bases outside the gene matches. Here the CDR3 reads CASSPGLAGLGGELFF. CDR3 nucleotides: TGTGCCAGCAGCCCGGGACTAGCGGGCCTGGGGGGGGAGCTGTTTTTT.

The J gene is TRBJ2-7, the V gene TRBV7-8; 9 positions match TRBD2. The ends lost 5 bases at V and 2 bases at J; junction bases unmatched: 16. The CDR3 length is 18 residues. Germline-derived CDR1 and CDR2 are SGHVS and FQNEAQ. The CDR3 coding sequence is TGTGCCAGCAGCAGACGTCGGTTAGGAGCGGGAGGTACCTACGAGCAGTACTTC. This encodes CASSRRRLGAGGTYEQYF.

The CDR3 loop is CASSFGTSPAPGELFF. Here the CDR3 DNA reads TGTGCCAGCAGCTTCGGGACTAGCCCGGCCCCCGGGGAGCTGTTTTTT. The chain recombines TRBV11-3 with TRBJ2-2; 9 bases fit TRBD2. Germline loops: CDR1 SGHNT, CDR2 YENEEA. There are 16 residues in the CDR3. V trimming: 3 bases; J trimming: 6 bases; junction bases outside the gene matches: 8.

The chain combines TRBV19 with TRBJ2-3; 11 bases are shared with TRBD1. Germline loops: CDR1 LNHDA, CDR2 SQIVND (reference sequence). This CDR3 has 14 residues. The ends lost 9 bases at V and 6 bases at J; junction bases unmatched: 8. CDR3 bases: TGTGCCAGCCAGGACAGGGGGCGCCTGGATACGCAGTATTTT. Encoded protein: CASQDRGRLDTQYF.

The V and J genes are TRBV6-1 and TRBJ2-5; perhaps TRBD1 as D (6 bases). The V gene lost 5 bases and the J gene lost 2 bases, with 15 bases spanning the gap. The CDR3 is 15 residues long. From germline, CDR1 is MNHNS and CDR2 SASEGT. The CDR3 loop reads CASSISGTPQETQYF. The CDR3, as DNA: TGTGCCAGCAGTATATCCGGGACACCACAAGAGACCCAGTACTTC.

J is TRBJ2-7 and V is TRBV19; a weak D match, TRBD2 (6 bases). Trimming cost V 1 base and J 3 bases, with 10 bases left between them. In germline, CDR1 is LNHDA, CDR2 SQIVND (reference sequence). This CDR3 is built from 14 residues. The CDR3 bases are TGTGCCAGTAGTATAGCCGGGCGGGGCTACGAGCAGTACTTC. This sequence encodes CASSIAGRGYEQYF.

This clone was seen a few times. The V gene is TRBV19, the J gene TRBJ1-2; D call uncertain. Trimming removed 5 bases at V and 8 bases at J, with 12 bases between. CDR1 and CDR2 (germline): LNHDA, SQIVND (reference sequence). The length of the CDR3 is 12 residues. CDR3 nucleotides: TGTGCCAGTAGTCCTGGGCCAGCGGGCTACACCTTC. Translation gives CASSPGPAGYTF.